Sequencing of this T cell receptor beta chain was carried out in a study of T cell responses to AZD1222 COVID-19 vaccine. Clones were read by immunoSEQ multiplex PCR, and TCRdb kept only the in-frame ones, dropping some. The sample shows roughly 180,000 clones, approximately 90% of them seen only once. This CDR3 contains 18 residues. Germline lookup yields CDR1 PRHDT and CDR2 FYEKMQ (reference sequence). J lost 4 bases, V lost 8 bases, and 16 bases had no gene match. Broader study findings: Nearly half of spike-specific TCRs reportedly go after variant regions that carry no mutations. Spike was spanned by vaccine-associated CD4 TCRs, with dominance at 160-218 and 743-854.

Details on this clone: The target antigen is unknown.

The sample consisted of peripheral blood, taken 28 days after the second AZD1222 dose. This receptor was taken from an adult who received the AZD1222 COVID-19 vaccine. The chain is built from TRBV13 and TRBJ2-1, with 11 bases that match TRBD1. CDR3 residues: CASQWGTGGVKTYNEQFF. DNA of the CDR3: TGTGCCAGCCAATGGGGGACAGGGGGAGTCAAGACTTACAATGAGCAGTTCTTC.